The rows below give T cell receptor beta chains drawn from one sample of a study of T cells after yellow fever vaccination. TCRdb itself ran the 5' RACE reads through MiXCR, one entry per CDR3 protein. The sample records 500,000 to 650,000 distinct CDR3 sequences, around 16% being singletons. The sample here was PBMCs, taken 5 days after the first yellow fever vaccination. The receptors derive from a man aged 18 to 30 who received the YFV17D yellow fever vaccine. Each CDR3 is given with its conserved first and last residue. The D gene is left open where the match is weak. The listing skips clone size in some rows; elsewhere it reads once, few, many or a size class.

j_call	v_call	d_call	clone_size	cdr3_aa	cdr3_nt
TRBJ2-1	TRBV9	TRBD2	.	CASSATRGGPNEQFF	TGTGCCAGCAGCGCAACCCGGGGGGGCCCAAATGAGCAGTTCTTC
TRBJ1-5	TRBV6-4	.	few	CASSARGGSNQPQHF	TGTGCCAGCAGTGCCCGGGGAGGAAGCAATCAGCCCCAGCATTTT
TRBJ2-5	TRBV5-6	TRBD1	few	CASSRDRGYLETQYF	TGTGCCAGCAGCCGGGACAGGGGCTATTTAGAGACCCAGTACTTC
TRBJ1-1	TRBV5-5	.	.	CASSFSTNTEAFF	TGTGCCAGCAGCTTTAGCACGAACACTGAAGCTTTCTTT
TRBJ2-5	TRBV5-1	.	.	CASSLAAGDYQETQYF	TGCGCCAGCAGCCTCGCCGCAGGGGACTACCAAGAGACCCAGTACTTC
TRBJ1-1	TRBV6-5	TRBD1	.	CASSRRQGGRDTEAFF	TGTGCCAGCAGCCGTCGACAGGGAGGGAGGGACACTGAAGCTTTCTTT
TRBJ1-1	TRBV9	TRBD1	few	CASSVGQATEAFF	TGTGCCAGCAGCGTTGGACAGGCCACTGAAGCTTTCTTT
TRBJ2-5	TRBV5-1	TRBD1	few	CASSLGGQIQETQYF	TGCGCCAGCAGCTTGGGGGGACAGATACAAGAGACCCAGTACTTC
TRBJ2-5	TRBV5-1	.	.	CASSPRVGAIQETQYF	TGCGCCAGCAGCCCCCGGGTAGGGGCCATCCAAGAGACCCAGTACTTC
TRBJ1-1	TRBV10-3	.	.	CAISDRANTEAFF	TGTGCCATCAGTGATAGAGCGAACACTGAAGCTTTCTTT
TRBJ2-6	TRBV5-6	.	.	CASSVSGGGANVLTF	TGTGCCAGCAGCGTCAGCGGTGGTGGGGCCAACGTCCTGACTTTC
TRBJ2-7	TRBV5-1	TRBD1	many	CASSLLWTGNYEQYF	TGCGCCAGCAGCTTGCTTTGGACAGGTAACTACGAGCAGTACTTC
TRBJ2-3	TRBV7-7	TRBD2	few	CASSLGTSRGQDTQYF	TGTGCCAGCAGCTTAGGGACTAGCCGGGGTCAAGATACGCAGTATTTT
TRBJ2-2	TRBV28	TRBD1	many	CASRLTGGYTGELFF	TGTGCCAGCAGGCTTACAGGGGGATACACCGGGGAGCTGTTTTTT
TRBJ1-5	TRBV5-1	.	.	CASSLAGLEQPQHF	TGCGCCAGCAGCTTGGCCGGGCTTGAACAGCCCCAGCATTTT
TRBJ2-1	TRBV6-6	.	few	CASSNGGNEQFF	TGTGCCAGCAGCAACGGGGGTAATGAGCAGTTCTTC
TRBJ2-6	TRBV7-2	.	.	CASRSTGSGANVLTF	TGTGCCAGCAGGTCGACAGGATCTGGGGCCAACGTCCTGACTTTC
TRBJ2-3	TRBV11-2	.	.	CASSLVAGDTDTQYF	TGTGCCAGCAGCTTAGTTGCAGGGGACACAGATACGCAGTATTTT
TRBJ2-2	TRBV5-1	.	many	CASSLVGTGELFF	TGCGCCAGCAGCTTGGTGGGCACCGGGGAGCTGTTTTTT
TRBJ1-1	TRBV4-2	.	.	CASSQDPAGRMNTEAFF	TGTGCCAGCAGCCAAGATCCGGCAGGGAGAATGAACACTGAAGCTTTCTTT
TRBJ2-3	TRBV5-6	TRBD2	.	CASSLDRTSGGSDTQYF	TGTGCCAGCAGCTTGGATCGGACTAGCGGGGGATCAGATACGCAGTATTTT
TRBJ2-1	TRBV29-1	.	.	CSVVLHRTNEQFF	TGCAGCGTTGTTCTACACCGTACGAATGAGCAGTTCTTC
TRBJ2-2	TRBV11-2	.	.	CASSLGVRGNTGELFF	TGTGCCAGCAGCTTAGGGGTCAGGGGGAACACCGGGGAGCTGTTTTTT
TRBJ1-2	TRBV7-2	TRBD1	.	CASSPGQPNYGYTF	TGTGCCAGCAGCCCGGGACAGCCAAACTATGGCTACACCTTC
TRBJ2-3	TRBV29-1	.	.	CGWGNPTDTQYF	TGCGGATGGGGGAACCCCACAGATACGCAGTATTTT
TRBJ2-1	TRBV28	.	few	CASSSTAGSSYNEQFF	TGTGCCAGCAGTTCGACTGCAGGGAGCTCCTACAATGAGCAGTTCTTC
TRBJ2-1	TRBV12-3/TRBV12-4	.	few	CASSPKHNEQFF	TGTGCCAGCAGTCCAAAGCACAATGAGCAGTTCTTC
TRBJ2-1	TRBV7-3	.	.	CASSLIGYRGSNNEQFF	TGTGCCAGCAGCTTAATCGGATACCGGGGGAGCAACAATGAGCAGTTCTTC
TRBJ2-5	TRBV7-3	.	.	CASSRGHSAETQYF	TGTGCCAGCAGCCGCGGACACTCGGCGGAGACCCAGTACTTC
TRBJ1-1	TRBV6-2/TRBV6-3	.	many	CASSYRVNTEAFF	TGTGCCAGCAGTTACAGGGTGAACACTGAAGCTTTCTTT
TRBJ1-2	TRBV2	.	few	CASNGVGGYTF	TGTGCCAGCAATGGTGTGGGTGGCTACACCTTC
TRBJ1-3	TRBV7-9	.	few	CASSLTLGSSGNTIYF	TGTGCCAGCTCATTGACCCTCGGCAGCTCTGGAAACACCATATATTTT
TRBJ2-7	TRBV11-2	.	.	CASSLGSYRSYEQYF	TGTGCCAGCAGCTTAGGGTCCTATAGGAGCTACGAGCAGTACTTC
TRBJ2-5	TRBV9	.	.	CASSPLRTEQETQYF	TGTGCCAGCAGCCCTCTTAGGACAGAGCAAGAGACCCAGTACTTC
TRBJ1-5	TRBV15	.	few	CATSRGWSNQPQHF	TGTGCCACCAGCAGAGGCTGGAGCAATCAGCCCCAGCATTTT
TRBJ2-1	TRBV6-5	.	few	CASSYSLNPGYNEQFF	TGTGCCAGCAGTTACTCTTTAAACCCGGGTTACAATGAGCAGTTCTTC
TRBJ2-2	TRBV27	.	.	CASNEQGGDTGELFF	TGTGCCAGCAATGAGCAGGGGGGGGACACCGGGGAGCTGTTTTTT
TRBJ1-5	TRBV12-3/TRBV12-4	TRBD1	.	CASSWDRAQPQHF	TGTGCCAGCAGTTGGGACAGGGCTCAGCCCCAGCATTTT
TRBJ1-2	TRBV4-2	.	.	CASSQVGGYTF	TGTGCCAGCAGCCAAGTTGGTGGCTACACCTTC
TRBJ1-2	TRBV27	TRBD1	few	CASSQHRQDRVLYGYTF	TGTGCCAGCAGCCAACACAGACAGGACAGGGTACTCTATGGCTACACCTTC
TRBJ2-2	TRBV7-2	.	few	CASSSWGAGELFF	TGTGCCAGCAGCTCCTGGGGGGCCGGGGAGCTGTTTTTT
TRBJ2-3	TRBV18	.	.	CASSLVTLRTDTQYF	TGTGCCAGCTCACTGGTGACCCTACGCACAGATACGCAGTATTTT
TRBJ2-3	TRBV20-1	TRBD2	.	CSAKRGGTDTQYF	TGCAGTGCCAAGCGGGGCGGCACAGATACGCAGTATTTT
TRBJ1-5	TRBV12-5	.	.	CASGFMWTQHF	TGTGCTAGTGGTTTTATGTGGACCCAGCATTTT
TRBJ1-1	TRBV10-3	.	few	CAISEPPEAFF	TGTGCCATCAGTGAACCCCCTGAAGCTTTCTTT
TRBJ2-5	TRBV20-1	TRBD2	.	CSAAAGGLETQYF	TGCAGTGCGGCAGCGGGGGGGCTGGAGACCCAGTACTTC
TRBJ2-2	TRBV4-2	TRBD2	.	CASSQDAFSPTSGTNTGELFF	TGTGCCAGCAGCCAAGATGCTTTCTCCCCCACTAGCGGGACGAACACCGGGGAGCTGTTTTTT
TRBJ2-3	TRBV9	.	few	CASSGGGGYSTDTQYF	TGTGCCAGCAGCGGTGGGGGAGGCTACAGCACAGATACGCAGTATTTT
TRBJ1-1	TRBV7-2	.	.	CASSPTDYTLEAFF	TGTGCCAGCAGCCCGACCGACTACACTCTTGAAGCTTTCTTT
TRBJ2-3	TRBV27	.	.	CATGAHHADTQYF	TGTGCCACCGGGGCTCATCACGCAGATACGCAGTATTTT
TRBJ1-3	TRBV7-2	.	few	CASSPNQAGNTIYF	TGTGCCAGCAGCCCAAATCAAGCTGGAAACACCATATATTTT
TRBJ1-1	TRBV9	.	few	CASSVNAYTEAFF	TGTGCCAGCAGCGTAAATGCCTACACTGAAGCTTTCTTT
TRBJ2-1	TRBV7-8	TRBD2	few	CASSLERGGRNEQFF	TGTGCCAGCAGCTTAGAGCGGGGGGGCAGAAATGAGCAGTTCTTC
TRBJ2-2	TRBV6-1	.	few	CASTRDRPNTGELFF	TGTGCCAGCACTCGGGACCGCCCGAACACCGGGGAGCTGTTTTTT
TRBJ2-6	TRBV15	.	few	CATSTHGAAGANVLTF	TGTGCCACCAGCACCCATGGGGCGGCTGGGGCCAACGTCCTGACTTTC